Listed below are T cell receptor beta chains from one sample, sequenced in a study of T cells in Graves' hyperthyroidism and ophthalmopathy. TCRdb reanalysed the multiplex PCR reads using MiXCR and keeps one entry per CDR3 protein. The data show a few hundred thousand distinct CDR3 sequences, 14% to 15% seen once. Sequencing was done on a sample of blood. The receptors were gathered from a woman in her twenties or thirties with Graves' hyperthyroidism. Each CDR3 is given with its conserved first and last residue. Size is stated for part of the rows, as once, few or many counts, or as a class when the clone is expanded.

abundance	v_gene	j_gene	CDR3aa
many	TRBV29-1	TRBJ2-5	CSVEDSGVFYQETQYF
NA	TRBV5-1	TRBJ2-1	CASSSRTSGRGKGQFF
NA	TRBV5-5	TRBJ2-5	CASSSGTSGVLQETQYF
NA	TRBV5-1	TRBJ2-7	CASSQGGAPSYEQYF
NA	TRBV2	TRBJ2-7	CAGSASSPIHEQYF
NA	TRBV5-6	TRBJ1-5	CASSLARQSGSNQPQHF
many	TRBV7-9	TRBJ1-1	CASSPTITSNTEAFF
few	TRBV28	TRBJ2-2	CASRTENPQAGPNTGELFF
NA	TRBV6-2/TRBV6-3	TRBJ2-1	CASSSSGLAHNEQFF
many	TRBV3-1	TRBJ2-7	CASSPGQGLYEQYF
NA	TRBV15	TRBJ1-1	CATSRGGVNTEAFF